Below are 18 T cell receptor beta chains sequenced from a single sample in a study of technical replicates of blood from a handful of donors. The table came from immunoSEQ multiplex PCR; TCRdb's copy has only in-frame clones and leaves some out. The table has roughly 79,000 clones, roughly four fifths seen once; the top ten hold around 4%. Sequencing was performed on PBMCs. Source of these receptors: a human donor in good health. Some clones in this sample may be carry-over from other donors' samples.

The chain recombines TRBV25-1 with TRBJ2-5; 9 bases match TRBD2. The germline CDR1 and CDR2 sequences are MGHDK and SYGVNS. The CDR3 sequence is 15 residues long. Trimming cost V 6 bases and J 9 bases; bases outside gene matches: 14. CDR3 protein: CASSPTSGGPASQYF. The CDR3 nucleotides are TGTGCCAGCAGCCCCACAAGCGGGGGGCCCGCGTCCCAGTACTTC.

V is TRBV9 and J is TRBJ1-1, with D perhaps matching TRBD1 (6 bases). The CDR3 is 14 residues long. The V gene's germline CDR1 is SGDLS and CDR2 YYNGEE. V lost 2 bases and J 0 bases, leaving 8 bases between the germline ends. CDR3 amino acids: CASSVTGMNTEAFF. CDR3 sequence (DNA): TGTGCCAGCAGCGTGACAGGCATGAACACTGAAGCTTTCTTT. Full variable domain (outside the CDR3, taken from reference TRBV9 and TRBJ1-1): DSGVTQTPKHLITATGQRVTLRCSPRSGDLSVYWYQQSLDQGLQFLIQYYNGEERAKGNILERFSAQQFPDLHSELNLSSLELGDSALYFCASSVTGMNTEAFFGQGTRLTVV.

The chain carries TRBV29-1 and TRBJ2-2, with 11 positions matching TRBD2. There are 15 residues in the CDR3. With V trimmed by 7 bases and J by 5 bases, 9 bases remained unmatched. CDR1 is SQVTM and CDR2 is ANQGSEA in the germline V gene. The CDR3 loop reads CSAFVAGGLTGELFF. The CDR3 nucleotides read TGCAGCGCCTTCGTAGCGGGAGGGCTTACCGGGGAGCTGTTTTTT.

The chain recombines TRBV30 with TRBJ2-7; TRBD1 might be the D (6 bases). The CDR3 loop spans 13 amino acids. Germline V CDR1 and CDR2: GTSNPN, SVGIG (reference sequence). The CDR3 spells CASTGSTPYEQYF. Written as DNA, the CDR3 is TGTGCTTCGACAGGAAGCACCCCCTACGAGCAGTACTTC.

This chain uses TRBV7-9 with TRBJ2-3, with a tentative D call TRBD2 (5 bases). The CDR3 is 13 residues long. Germline lookup yields CDR1 SEHNR and CDR2 FQNEAQ (reference sequence). V was pared by 3 bases and J by 6 bases, with 10 bases between. CDR3 sequence: CASSLRRGDTQYF. CDR3 bases: TGTGCCAGCAGCTTGAGGCGAGGGGATACGCAGTATTTT. The full variable domain, in which reference TRBV7-9 and TRBJ2-3 provide the parts outside the CDR3, is DTGVSQNPRHKITKRGQNVTFRCDPISEHNRLYWYRQTLGQGPEFLTYFQNEAQLEKSRLLSDRFSAERPKGSFSTLEIQRTEQGDSAMYLCASSLRRGDTQYFGPGTRLTVL.

The rearrangement uses TRBV11-2 and TRBJ2-1; the match to TRBD1 covers 7 bases. The germline V gene encodes CDR1 SGHAT and CDR2 FQNNGV. This CDR3 region has 15 residues. The J segment lost 1 base and the V segment lost 3 bases, leaving 3 bases of the junction unmatched. CDR3 residues: CASSFRDSSYNEQFF. CDR3 nucleotides: TGTGCCAGCAGCTTCCGGGACAGTTCCTACAATGAGCAGTTCTTC. Full variable domain (rest looked up from reference TRBV11-2 and TRBJ2-1): EAGVAQSPRYKIIEKRQSVAFWCNPISGHATLYWYQQILGQGPKLLIQFQNNGVVDDSQLPKDRFSAERLKGVDSTLKIQPAKLEDSAVYLCASSFRDSSYNEQFFGPGTRLTVL.

The genes are TRBV4-3 and TRBJ2-1, with a possible D match to TRBD2 (5 bases). The CDR3 totals 13 residues. Germline CDR1 LGHNA, CDR2 YSLEER. V shed 0 bases and J shed 10 bases, with 10 bases lying between them. The CDR3 sequence is CASSQELGGEQFF. CDR3 DNA: TGCGCCAGCAGCCAAGAGTTGGGCGGGGAGCAGTTCTTC.

This rearrangement joins TRBV2 to TRBJ1-4; 10 positions match TRBD1. V was clipped by 8 bases and J by 8 bases; unmatched bases: 11. Germline assignment: CDR1 SNHLY and CDR2 FYNNEI. This CDR3 region has 15 residues. The CDR3 sequence is CASFYPGTGDEKLFF. CDR3 nucleotides: TGTGCCAGCTTTTACCCCGGGACAGGGGACGAAAAACTGTTTTTT. Using reference TRBV2 and TRBJ1-4 for the parts outside the CDR3, the full variable domain is EPEVTQTPSHQVTQMGQEVILRCVPISNHLYFYWYRQILGQKVEFLVSFYNNEISEKSEIFDDQFSVERPDGSNFTLKIRSTKLEDSAMYFCASFYPGTGDEKLFFGSGTQLSVL.

V and J are TRBV7-9 and TRBJ1-2, with D hard to call. The germline V gene has CDR1 SEHNR and CDR2 FQNEAQ (reference sequence). This CDR3 comprises 15 residues. The V end lost 6 bases, the J end lost 4 bases, and 18 bases lay between the germline ends. The DNA of the CDR3 is TGTGCCAGCAGACCCTCGACCGACACCTTCTATGGCTACACCTTC. This translates into CASRPSTDTFYGYTF.

This clone was found once. The chain couples TRBV5-1 to TRBJ1-1, with TRBD1 matching 9 bases. The CDR3 spans 18 residues. With 0 bases clipped from V and 2 bases from J, the junction kept 11 bases outside the gene matches. Per the germline V gene, CDR1 is SGHRS and CDR2 is YFSETQ. This CDR3 reads CASSLATGGQSRNTEAFF. The CDR3 DNA reads as TGCGCCAGCAGCTTGGCGACAGGGGGACAGTCCCGAAACACTGAAGCTTTCTTT.

The rearrangement uses TRBV10-3 and TRBJ1-2, with 8 bases identical to TRBD1. CDR3 size: 13 residues. From germline, CDR1 is ENHRY and CDR2 SYGVKD. The ends lost 4 bases at V and 7 bases at J; junction bases unmatched: 5. CDR3 coding DNA: TGTGCCATCAGTGGAACAGGGGGTCTTGGCTACACCTTC. Translated: CAISGTGGLGYTF.

Here the CDR3 reads CASSLDRVATQYF. The DNA of the CDR3 is TGCGCCAGCAGCTTGGACAGGGTGGCGACCCAGTACTTC. V gene TRBV5-1 combines with J gene TRBJ2-5, with D possibly matching TRBD1 (6 bases). The germline V and J ends were trimmed by 0 bases and 7 bases, with 10 bases remaining between them. Germline lookup yields CDR1 SGHRS and CDR2 YFSETQ. The CDR3 has 13 amino acids.

The rearrangement uses TRBV7-2 and TRBJ1-3, with D possibly being TRBD1 (5 bases). V gave up 0 bases and J gave up 0 bases, with 12 bases separating them. The V gene's germline CDR1 is SGHTA and CDR2 FQGNSA. This CDR3 is 17 amino acids long. The DNA of the CDR3 is TGTGCCAGCAGCTTAGCCGCAGGGTATGCCTCTGGAAACACCATATATTTT. It codes for CASSLAAGYASGNTIYF.

This clone was found a few times. The chain couples TRBV30 to TRBJ1-1; no clear D. V was pared by 4 bases and J by 4 bases, with 19 bases between. The germline CDR1 and CDR2 sequences are GTSNPN and SVGIG (reference sequence). This CDR3 is 15 amino acids long. CDR3 loop: CAWIEGRKAGTEAFF. CDR3 sequence (DNA): TGTGCCTGGATAGAGGGCAGGAAAGCAGGCACTGAAGCTTTCTTT.

DNA of the CDR3: TGCGCCAGCAGCCAGAAACGAGGCTTTCAGCGGACCCACACCGGGGAGCTGTTTTTT. This gives the protein CASSQKRGFQRTHTGELFF. This chain links TRBV4-1 with TRBJ2-2, with D perhaps matching TRBD2 (5 bases). Germline CDR1 and CDR2: MGHRA and YSYEKL. V gave up 3 bases and J gave up 3 bases, with 23 bases separating them. This CDR3 spans 19 amino acids.

The V gene is TRBV10-3, the J gene TRBJ2-7; TRBD1 matches 8 bases. CDR1 and CDR2 (germline): ENHRY, SYGVKD. Trimming cost V 0 bases and J 2 bases; bases outside gene matches: 3. The CDR3 spans 15 residues. CDR3: CAISESGTGPYEQYF. The CDR3 nucleotides are TGTGCCATCAGTGAGTCGGGGACAGGCCCCTACGAGCAGTACTTC.

The chain joins TRBV18 to TRBJ2-2; a weak D match, TRBD1 (5 bases). V dropped 3 bases and J dropped 1 base, with 9 bases sitting between them. CDR1 and CDR2 from the germline V gene are KGHSH and LQKENI. This CDR3 spans 15 amino acids. The CDR3 DNA reads as TGTGCCAGCTCACCCCTGACAGAGAACACCGGGGAGCTGTTTTTT. It yields the protein CASSPLTENTGELFF.

In this sample, this clone turned up once. V usage is TRBV6-1 and J usage is TRBJ2-7; 8 bases line up with TRBD1. Looked up from germline, CDR1 is MNHNS and CDR2 is SASEGT. Losses at the gene ends were 7 bases for V and 4 bases for J; bases not matched to a gene: 12. This CDR3 spans 15 amino acids. CDR3 coding DNA: TGTGCCAGCACTTGGGCCCCGGGACAGGAGTACGAGCAGTACTTC. Its translation: CASTWAPGQEYEQYF.